This TCR beta chain was sequenced during a study of cytomegalovirus exposure and HLA in healthy donors. Findings of the study overall: In vitro, three CMV-associated chains proved specific for CMV antigens. Later findings reportedly placed an Asian-associated ancestry cluster below the roughly 730-donor mean for N-insertions.

About this clone: Its antigen is as yet unknown.

Trimming took off 4 bases at V and 8 bases at J, with 12 bases between the two ends. The CDR3 has 12 residues. Germline loops: CDR1 SGHRS, CDR2 YFSETQ. The PCR used 60 Vbeta and 13 Jbeta primers. Data came from immunoSEQ multiplex PCR; TCRdb stores just in-frame clones and leaves some out. The sample yields about 170,000 clones, approximately 80% seen once. The clonotype comes from a woman aged 18 to 35 in good health and CMV-seronegative. The gene calls are TRBV5-1 and TRBJ1-2, with D perhaps matching TRBD1 (5 bases). Sequencing input: PBMCs. The CDR3 is CASSVQGMGYTF. The CDR3 nucleotides read TGCGCCAGCAGCGTCCAGGGTATGGGCTACACCTTC.